This TCR beta chain was identified during a study of siplizumab effects on memory and regulatory T cells. The CDR3 loop spans 14 amino acids. The germline V gene has CDR1 MNHNY and CDR2 SVGAGI (reference sequence). Trimming took off 2 bases at V and 0 bases at J, with 6 bases between the two ends. This clone was found once. Its antigen remains unidentified. Cells that made up the mixed lymphocyte reaction were cocultured at 37°C for around six days. General study findings and limits: For mappable alloreactive CD4+ clones, the mean Treg-derived fraction was 68.8% with siplizumab and approximately 26% in controls. Naive T cells looked more diverse than memory cells, and they looked like major contributors to the alloresponse. Proliferating CD4+ or CD8+ clones, roughly 80-97% of them, lacked an assignable naive or memory phenotype.

Only in-frame clones appear in the TCRdb table, and some are missing; sequencing was by immunoSEQ multiplex PCR. The repertoire has more than 3,000 clones, approximately 50% of them found once; the top ten carry 4.5% to 6%. The sequenced material came from CFSE-low (dividing) CD4+ T cells sorted from an allogeneic mixed lymphocyte reaction. The chain uses TRBV6-6 and TRBJ2-3, with unresolved D. The sequence was collected from a human donor in good health; the cells came from an allogeneic mixed lymphocyte reaction. The CDR3 DNA follows: TGTGCCAGCAGTTACCCCACTAGCACAGATACGCAGTATTTT. Its translation is CASSYPTSTDTQYF.